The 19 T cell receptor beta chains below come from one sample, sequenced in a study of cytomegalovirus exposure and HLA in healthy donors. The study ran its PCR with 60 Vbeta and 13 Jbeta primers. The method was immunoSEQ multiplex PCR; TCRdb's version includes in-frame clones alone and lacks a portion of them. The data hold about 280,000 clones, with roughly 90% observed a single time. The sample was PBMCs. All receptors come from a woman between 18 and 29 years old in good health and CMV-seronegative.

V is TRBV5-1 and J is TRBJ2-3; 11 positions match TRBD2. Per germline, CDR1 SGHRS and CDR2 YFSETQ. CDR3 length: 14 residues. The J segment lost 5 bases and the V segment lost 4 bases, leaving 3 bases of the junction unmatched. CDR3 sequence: CASSVLAGEDTQYF. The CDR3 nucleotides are TGCGCCAGCAGCGTACTAGCGGGGGAAGATACGCAGTATTTT.

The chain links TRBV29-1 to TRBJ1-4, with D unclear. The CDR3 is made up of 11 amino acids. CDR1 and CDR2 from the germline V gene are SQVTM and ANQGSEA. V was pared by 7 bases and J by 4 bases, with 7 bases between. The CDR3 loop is CSASSNEKLFF. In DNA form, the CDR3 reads TGCAGCGCGTCCAGTAATGAAAAACTGTTTTTT.

DNA of the CDR3: TGTGCCAGCAGCTTTGGGTGGGACACCGCCTATGGCTACACCTTC. This codes for CASSFGWDTAYGYTF. This rearrangement joins TRBV7-9 to TRBJ1-2, with D maybe TRBD1 (6 bases). Germline CDR1 reads SEHNR; CDR2 reads FQNEAQ (reference sequence). V was clipped by 3 bases and J by 4 bases, with 15 bases between them. The CDR3 covers 15 residues.

The CDR3 here is CASSFPTDPYEQYF. CDR3 coding DNA: TGTGCCAGCAGCTTCCCGACAGATCCCTACGAGCAGTACTTC. V gene TRBV7-9 combines with J gene TRBJ2-7; D perhaps matches TRBD1 (5 bases). The CDR3 is made up of 14 amino acids. Per the germline V gene, CDR1 is SEHNR and CDR2 is FQNEAQ (reference sequence). V was trimmed by 3 bases and J by 2 bases, leaving 11 bases between them.

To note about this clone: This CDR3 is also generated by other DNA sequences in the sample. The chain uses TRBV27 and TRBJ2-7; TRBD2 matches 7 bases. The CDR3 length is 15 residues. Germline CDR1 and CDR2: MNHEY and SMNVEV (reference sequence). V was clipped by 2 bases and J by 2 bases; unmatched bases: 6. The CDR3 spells CASSLGQGGPYEQYF. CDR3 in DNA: TGTGCCAGCAGTTTAGGGCAGGGAGGGCCCTACGAGCAGTACTTC.

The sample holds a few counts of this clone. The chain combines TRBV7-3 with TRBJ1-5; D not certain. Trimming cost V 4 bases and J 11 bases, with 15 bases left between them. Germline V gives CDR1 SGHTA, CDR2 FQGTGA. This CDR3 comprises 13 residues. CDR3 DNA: TGTGCCAGCAGCTCACTTCCTGACATGGCCCAGCATTTT. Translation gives CASSSLPDMAQHF.

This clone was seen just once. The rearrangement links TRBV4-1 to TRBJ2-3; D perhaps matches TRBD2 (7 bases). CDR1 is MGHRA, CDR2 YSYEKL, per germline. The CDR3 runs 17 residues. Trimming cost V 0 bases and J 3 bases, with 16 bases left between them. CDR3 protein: CASSQDFRGGGTDTQYF. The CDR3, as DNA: TGCGCCAGCAGCCAAGATTTTAGGGGGGGCGGGACAGATACGCAGTATTTT.

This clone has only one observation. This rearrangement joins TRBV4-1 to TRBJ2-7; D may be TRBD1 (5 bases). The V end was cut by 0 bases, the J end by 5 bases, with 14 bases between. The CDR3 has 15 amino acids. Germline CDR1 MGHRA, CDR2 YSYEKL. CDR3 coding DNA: TGCGCCAGCAGCCAAGATCGTCGACAGCGAGACGAGCAGTACTTC. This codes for CASSQDRRQRDEQYF.

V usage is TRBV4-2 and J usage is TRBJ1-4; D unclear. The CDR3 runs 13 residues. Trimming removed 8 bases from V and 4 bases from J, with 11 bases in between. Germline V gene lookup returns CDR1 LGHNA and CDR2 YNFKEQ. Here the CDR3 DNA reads TGTGCCAGCCTCGACGGGGTTAATGAAAAACTGTTTTTT. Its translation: CASLDGVNEKLFF.

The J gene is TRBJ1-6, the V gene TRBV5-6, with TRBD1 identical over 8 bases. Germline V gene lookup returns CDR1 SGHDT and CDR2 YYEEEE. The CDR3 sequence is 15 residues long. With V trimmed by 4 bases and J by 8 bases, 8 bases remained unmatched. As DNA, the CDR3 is TGTGCCAGCAGCGGGCTCGCAGGGGGCGATTCACCCCTCCACTTT. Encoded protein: CASSGLAGGDSPLHF.

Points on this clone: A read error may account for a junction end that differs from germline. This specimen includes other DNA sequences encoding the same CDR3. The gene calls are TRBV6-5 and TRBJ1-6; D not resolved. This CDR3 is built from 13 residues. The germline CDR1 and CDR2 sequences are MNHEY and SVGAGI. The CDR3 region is CASAGLINSPLHF. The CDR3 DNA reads TGTGCCAGCGCCGGACTCATAAATTCCCCCCTCCACTTT.

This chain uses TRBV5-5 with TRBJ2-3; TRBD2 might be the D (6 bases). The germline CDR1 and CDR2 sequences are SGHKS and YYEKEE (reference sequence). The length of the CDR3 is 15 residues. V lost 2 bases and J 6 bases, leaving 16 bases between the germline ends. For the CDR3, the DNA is TGTGCCAGCAGCTTCTACCAAGGGGCGGGGGATACGCAGTATTTT. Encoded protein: CASSFYQGAGDTQYF.

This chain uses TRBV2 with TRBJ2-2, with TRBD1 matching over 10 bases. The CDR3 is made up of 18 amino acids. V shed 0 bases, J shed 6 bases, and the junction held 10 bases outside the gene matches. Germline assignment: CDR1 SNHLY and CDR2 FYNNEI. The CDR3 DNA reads TGTGCCAGCAGTGAAGCGCTTCTCGGGACAGGGGATCCCGGGGAGCTGTTTTTT. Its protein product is CASSEALLGTGDPGELFF.

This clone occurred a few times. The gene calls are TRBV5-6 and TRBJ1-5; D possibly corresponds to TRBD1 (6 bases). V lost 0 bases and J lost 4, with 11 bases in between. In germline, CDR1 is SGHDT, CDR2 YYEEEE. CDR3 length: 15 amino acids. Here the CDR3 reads CASSLGSQGNQPQHF. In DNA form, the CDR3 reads TGTGCCAGCAGCTTGGGAAGCCAGGGGAATCAGCCCCAGCATTTT.

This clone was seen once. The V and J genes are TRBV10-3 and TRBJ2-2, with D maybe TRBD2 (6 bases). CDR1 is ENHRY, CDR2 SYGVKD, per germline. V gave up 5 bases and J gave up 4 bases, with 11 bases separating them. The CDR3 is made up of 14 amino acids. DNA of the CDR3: TGTGCCATCAGTTCGGGACTCCTCACCGGGGAGCTGTTTTTT. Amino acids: CAISSGLLTGELFF.

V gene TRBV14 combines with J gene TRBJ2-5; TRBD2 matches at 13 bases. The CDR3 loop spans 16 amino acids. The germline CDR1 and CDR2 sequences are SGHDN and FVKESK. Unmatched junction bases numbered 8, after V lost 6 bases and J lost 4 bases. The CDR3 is CASRQTSGGAAETQYF. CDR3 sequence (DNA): TGTGCCAGCAGACAAACTAGCGGGGGGGCCGCAGAGACCCAGTACTTC.

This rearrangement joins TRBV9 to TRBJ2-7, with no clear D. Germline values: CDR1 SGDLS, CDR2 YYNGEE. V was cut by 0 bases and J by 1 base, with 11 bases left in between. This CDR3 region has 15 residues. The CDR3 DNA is TGTGCCAGCAGCGTAGATCCCGTCGGGTCCTACGAGCAGTACTTC. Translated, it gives CASSVDPVGSYEQYF. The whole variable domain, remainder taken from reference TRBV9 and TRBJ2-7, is DSGVTQTPKHLITATGQRVTLRCSPRSGDLSVYWYQQSLDQGLQFLIQYYNGEERAKGNILERFSAQQFPDLHSELNLSSLELGDSALYFCASSVDPVGSYEQYFGPGTRLTVT.

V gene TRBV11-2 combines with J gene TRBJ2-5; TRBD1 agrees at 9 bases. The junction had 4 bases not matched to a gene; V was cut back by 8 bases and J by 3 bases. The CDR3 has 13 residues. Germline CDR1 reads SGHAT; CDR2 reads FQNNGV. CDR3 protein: CASGGTGKETQYF. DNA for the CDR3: TGTGCCAGCGGAGGGACAGGGAAAGAGACCCAGTACTTC.

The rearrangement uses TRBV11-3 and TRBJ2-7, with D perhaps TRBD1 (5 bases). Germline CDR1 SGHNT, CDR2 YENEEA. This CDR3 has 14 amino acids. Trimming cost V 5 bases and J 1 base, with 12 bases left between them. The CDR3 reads CASSPHQGSYEQYF. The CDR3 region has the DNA TGTGCCAGCAGCCCCCACCAGGGTTCCTACGAGCAGTACTTC.